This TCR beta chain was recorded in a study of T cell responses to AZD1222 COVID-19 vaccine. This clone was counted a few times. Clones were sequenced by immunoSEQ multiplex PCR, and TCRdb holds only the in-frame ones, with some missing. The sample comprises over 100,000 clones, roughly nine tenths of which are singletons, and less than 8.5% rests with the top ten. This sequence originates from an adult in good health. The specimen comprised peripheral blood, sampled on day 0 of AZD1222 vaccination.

The CDR3, as DNA: TGTGCCAGCCGGACTAGCGGGAGGGAGACCCAGTACTTC. Translated, it gives CASRTSGRETQYF. The chain couples TRBV6-5 to TRBJ2-5, with 14 bases that match TRBD2. Germline values: CDR1 MNHEY, CDR2 SVGAGI. The CDR3 loop spans 13 amino acids. The J segment lost 5 bases and the V segment lost 8 bases, leaving 1 base of the junction unmatched.